Sequencing of this T cell receptor (beta chain) was carried out in a study of coeliac disease. Repertoires were generated with immunoSEQ multiplex PCR, while TCRdb's copy carries only in-frame clones and drops some. Found here are 5,500 to 7,500 clones, roughly 70% of them singletons; the top ten hold roughly 9.2%. The CDR3 is made up of 15 amino acids. The V and J ends lost 0 bases and 2 bases respectively, with 9 bases between them. Germline loops: CDR1 SGHTS, CDR2 YDEGEE. The rearrangement links TRBV5-8 to TRBJ2-1, with D perhaps matching TRBD2 (5 bases). The TCR was taken from a man between 70 and 80 years old with active celiac disease. The sample consisted of lymphocytes from the gut lamina propria. The chain's CDR3 is CASSLVGLAYNEQFF. In nucleotides, the CDR3 is TGTGCCAGCAGCTTGGTAGGACTCGCCTACAATGAGCAGTTCTTC.